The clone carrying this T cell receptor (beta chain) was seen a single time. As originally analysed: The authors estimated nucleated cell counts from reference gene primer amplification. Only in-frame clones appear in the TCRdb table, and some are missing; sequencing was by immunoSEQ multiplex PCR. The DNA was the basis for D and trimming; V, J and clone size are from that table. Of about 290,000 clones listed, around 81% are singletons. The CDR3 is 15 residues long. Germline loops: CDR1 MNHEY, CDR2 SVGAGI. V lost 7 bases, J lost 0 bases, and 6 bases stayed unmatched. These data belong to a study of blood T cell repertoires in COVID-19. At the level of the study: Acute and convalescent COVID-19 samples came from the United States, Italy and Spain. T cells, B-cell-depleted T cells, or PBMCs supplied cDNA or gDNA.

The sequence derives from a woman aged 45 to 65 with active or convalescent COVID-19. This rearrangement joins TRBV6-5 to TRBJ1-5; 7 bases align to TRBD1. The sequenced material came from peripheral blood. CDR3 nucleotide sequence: TGTGCCAGCAATTTCAGGGGGGATAGCAATCAGCCCCAGCATTTT. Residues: CASNFRGDSNQPQHF.